This T cell receptor (beta chain) was documented in a study of beta chain features in type 1 diabetes. Study summary: The number of sorted cells examined across all samples was some 98,000,000. Study-wide points: All four CD4+ subsets of Type 1 diabetes patients contained TCRB CDR3s that were moderately but significantly shorter. The study found that naive, central memory and Treg TCRB repertoires appeared more similar in patients than in healthy donors.

To note about this clone: Its antigen is not identified.

The sequenced template was cDNA made from the entire isolated RNA. Method: immunoSEQ multiplex PCR; TCRdb's copy keeps in-frame clones and lacks some. In the table there are around 40,000 clones, 66% of which are singletons. The TCR sequence derives from a woman under 30 with type 1 diabetes. Sequenced: Tregs from blood.

CDR3 residues: CASRGQGSGNTIYF. The CDR3, as DNA: TGTGCCAGCAGAGGACAGGGCTCTGGAAACACCATATATTTT. This chain uses TRBV5-5 with TRBJ1-3; 8 bases are a match to TRBD1. Trimming took 5 bases from V and 0 from J; bases not matched to a gene: 1. This CDR3 region has 14 residues. CDR1 SGHKS and CDR2 YYEKEE come from the germline V gene (reference sequence).